What follows describes a single T cell receptor (beta chain). This clone appeared a single time. Its antigen has not been determined. No base quality information exists; no much larger clone differs at one position. Trimmed from V: 7 bases; trimmed from J: 4 bases; junction bases lacking a gene match: 3. The CDR3, cysteine through phenylalanine, is 14 amino acids long. CDR3 DNA is the only sequence kept; it has 42 bases, read in frame from the first base. Via the germline V gene (reference sequence), CDR1 is SEHNR and CDR2 FQNEAQ. The sample belongs to a study of blood T cell repertoires in COVID-19 (dated by TCRdb to 2018 to 2020). The study in broad terms: Samples from collaborators originated in the United States, Italy and Spain and spanned both the acute and convalescent phases of COVID-19. Where available, HLA class I and class II types were obtained from metadata supplied by the sample provider rather than from assay-based typing. The material from the prospective study consisted of cDNA or gDNA derived from T cells, B-cell-depleted T cells, or PBMCs. Subjects who had been exposed to COVID-19, were actively infected with it, or had recovered from it provided the deeply sampled blood TCRbeta repertoires that made up the dataset. The repertoires were released in a freely available public database meant as a resource for research on the immune response to SARS-CoV-2. A de-identified subject ID, COVID-19 status, age in years and sex were almost always included in the sample metadata. Samples came from the ongoing ImmuneRACE study (first 160 participants) plus 1,254 subjects from 6 global collaborators. Study-level results and caveats: The quantity of clinical and demographic metadata differed by source and by participant and was supplied without curation.

The immunoSEQ Assay, a bias-controlled multiplex PCR, was used to amplify TCRbeta CDR3 regions from genomic DNA. In the authors' own workflow: Within the assay, amplification of reference gene primers was used to estimate how many nucleated cells each sample contained. To quantify the absolute abundance of each unique TCRbeta CDR3 rearrangement, sequence reads were collapsed and filtered. For each sample, productive Simpson clonality was calculated by taking the square root of Simpson's diversity index across productive rearrangements. What TCRdb holds here is the immuneACCESS table cut down to in-frame rearrangements. Part of the clones is not present; checked against another copy, under half of the missing clones reflect an unresolved V gene, and the others are unexplained. D and trimming were read from the DNA, whereas the V and J calls and clone size are those reported in that table. For this sample the table gives fewer than 250,000 clones, of which around 90% were detected only once. The top ten hold 0.82% of the sample.

One collaborating source in Seattle enrolled patients during active infection and followed them longitudinally through the course of disease. Each collaborating institution followed its own protocols to collect whole blood in K2EDTA tubes. For TCRbeta analysis, collaborator samples were shipped as frozen whole blood, as isolated PBMCs, or as DNA extracted from either sample type. The receptor was derived from a man in his fifties or sixties with COVID-19, enrolled during active disease. Sequences were obtained from peripheral blood. The V and J segments used are TRBV7-9 and TRBJ2-1, with 11 central nucleotides matching TRBD2. In nucleotide form, the sequence is TGTGCCAGCATCGGGACTAGCGGTTACAATGAGCAGTTCTTC. Its protein is CASIGTSGYNEQFF. The variable domain in full, with residues beyond the CDR3 obtained from the reference TRBV7-9 and TRBJ2-1 genes, is DTGVSQNPRHKITKRGQNVTFRCDPISEHNRLYWYRQTLGQGPEFLTYFQNEAQLEKSRLLSDRFSAERPKGSFSTLEIQRTEQGDSAMYLCASIGTSGYNEQFFGPGTRLTVL.